This T cell receptor beta chain was observed in a study of shared clonotypes between healthy human individuals. Across the whole study: The cohort had two women and a few men, ages 18 to 49. Broader study findings: Larger richness was generally estimated for naive than memory subsets.

Points on this clone: Its antigen is still unknown.

V gave up 0 bases and J gave up 7 bases; unmatched junction bases: 5. This CDR3 is 15 amino acids long. Germline V gene data show CDR1 as SEHNR and CDR2 as FQNEAQ (reference sequence). The repertoire was sequenced with immunoSEQ multiplex PCR; TCRdb's copy has only in-frame clones and lacks some. The sample shows over a million clones, about 75% of them seen only once. V gene TRBV7-9 combines with J gene TRBJ1-1; 10 bases match TRBD1. Sequencing was carried out using memory CD4+ T cells sorted from blood. Subset of the sample: CD45RA-negative fraction. This TCR was recovered from a man aged 18 to 29 in good health. The CDR3, as DNA: TGTGCCAGCAGCTTAGCCCGGGACAGGGGAATTGAAGCTTTCTTT. Amino acids: CASSLARDRGIEAFF.